This T cell receptor (beta chain) appears in the sequencing data of a study of CXCR3 chemokines and chemotherapy response in bladder cancer. Each CDR3 protein gets one entry after TCRdb re-called the PCR reads with MiXCR. The data show about 3,000 distinct CDR3 sequences, 25% to 30% seen once. CDR3 length: 16 residues. Per the germline V gene, CDR1 is SGHAT and CDR2 is FQDESV (reference sequence). The ends were cut back, 1 base at V and 2 bases at J, with 14 bases in the middle. This clonotype was recorded at least ten times. This receptor was taken from a human donor with bladder cancer that did not respond to neoadjuvant chemotherapy. The sample was collected from a patient whose treatment included neoadjuvant chemotherapy. The chain carries TRBV11-1 and TRBJ1-1; D is undetermined. The CDR3 sequence is CASSLVGAGDNTEAFF. CDR3 bases: TGTGCCAGCAGCTTAGTAGGAGCGGGAGATAACACTGAAGCTTTCTTT. Variable domain in full (rest from reference TRBV11-1 and TRBJ1-1): EAEVAQSPRYKITEKSQAVAFWCDPISGHATLYWYRQILGQGPELLVQFQDESVVDDSQLPKDRFSAERLKGVDSTLKIQPAELGDSAMYLCASSLVGAGDNTEAFFGQGTRLTVV.